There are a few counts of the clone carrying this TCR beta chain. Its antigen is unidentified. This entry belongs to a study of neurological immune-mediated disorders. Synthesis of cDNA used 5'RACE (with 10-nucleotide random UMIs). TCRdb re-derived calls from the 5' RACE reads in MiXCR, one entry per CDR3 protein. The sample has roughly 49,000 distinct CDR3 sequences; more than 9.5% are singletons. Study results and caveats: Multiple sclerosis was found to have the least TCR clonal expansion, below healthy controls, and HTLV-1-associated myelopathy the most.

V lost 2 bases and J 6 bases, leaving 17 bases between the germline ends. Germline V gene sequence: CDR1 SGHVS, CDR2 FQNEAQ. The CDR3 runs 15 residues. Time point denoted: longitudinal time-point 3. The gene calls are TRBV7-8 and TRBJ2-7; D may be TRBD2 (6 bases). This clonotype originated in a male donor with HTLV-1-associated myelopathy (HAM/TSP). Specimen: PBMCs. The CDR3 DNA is TGTGCCAGCAGCTTAAGTCGCGGGGCTGTCCGCGAGCAGTACTTC. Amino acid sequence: CASSLSRGAVREQYF.